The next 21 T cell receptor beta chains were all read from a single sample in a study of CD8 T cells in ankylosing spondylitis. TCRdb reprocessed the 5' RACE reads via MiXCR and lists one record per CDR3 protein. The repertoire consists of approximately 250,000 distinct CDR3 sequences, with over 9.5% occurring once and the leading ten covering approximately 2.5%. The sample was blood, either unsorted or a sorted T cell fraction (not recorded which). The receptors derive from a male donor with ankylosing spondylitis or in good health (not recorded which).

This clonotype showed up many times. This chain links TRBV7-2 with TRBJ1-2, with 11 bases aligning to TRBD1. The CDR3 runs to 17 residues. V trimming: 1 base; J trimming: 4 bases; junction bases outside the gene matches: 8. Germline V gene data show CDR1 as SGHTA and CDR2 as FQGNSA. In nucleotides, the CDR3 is TGTGCCAGCAGCTTAGGCCGGACAGGGGGCCTGACCTATGGCTACACCTTC. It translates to CASSLGRTGGLTYGYTF.

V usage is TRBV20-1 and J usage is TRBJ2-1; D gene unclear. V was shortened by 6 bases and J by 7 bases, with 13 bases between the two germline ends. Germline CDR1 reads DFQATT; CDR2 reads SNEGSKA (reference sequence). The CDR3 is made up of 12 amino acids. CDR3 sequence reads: CSALRVGNEQFF. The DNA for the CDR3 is TGCAGTGCCCTAAGGGTGGGAAATGAGCAGTTCTTC.

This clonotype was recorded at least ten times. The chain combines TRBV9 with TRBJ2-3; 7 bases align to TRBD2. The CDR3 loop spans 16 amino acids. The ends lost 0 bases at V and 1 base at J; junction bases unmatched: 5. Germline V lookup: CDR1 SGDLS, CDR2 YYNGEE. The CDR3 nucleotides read TGTGCCAGCAGCGTAGGGTCTAGCGGACGCACAGATACGCAGTATTTT. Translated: CASSVGSSGRTDTQYF. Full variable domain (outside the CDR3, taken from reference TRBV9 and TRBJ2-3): DSGVTQTPKHLITATGQRVTLRCSPRSGDLSVYWYQQSLDQGLQFLIQYYNGEERAKGNILERFSAQQFPDLHSELNLSSLELGDSALYFCASSVGSSGRTDTQYFGPGTRLTVL.

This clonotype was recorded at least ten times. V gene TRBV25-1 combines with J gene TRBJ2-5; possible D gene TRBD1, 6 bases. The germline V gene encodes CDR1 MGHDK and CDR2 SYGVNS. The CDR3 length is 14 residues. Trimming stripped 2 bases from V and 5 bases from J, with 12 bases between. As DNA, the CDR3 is TGTGCCAGCAGTGAAGGGGTGGGGGCTGAGACCCAGTACTTC. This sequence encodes CASSEGVGAETQYF. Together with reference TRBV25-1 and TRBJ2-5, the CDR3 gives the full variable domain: EADIYQTPRYLVIGTGKKITLECSQTMGHDKMYWYQQDPGMELHLIHYSYGVNSTEKGDLSSESTVSRIRTEHFPLTLESARPSHTSQYLCASSEGVGAETQYFGPGTRLLVL.

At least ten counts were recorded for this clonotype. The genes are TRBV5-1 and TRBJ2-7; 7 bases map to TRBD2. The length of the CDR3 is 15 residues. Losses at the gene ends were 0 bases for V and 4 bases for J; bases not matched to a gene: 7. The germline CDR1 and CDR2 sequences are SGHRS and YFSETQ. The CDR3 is CASSLEPSGNYEQYF. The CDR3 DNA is TGCGCCAGCAGCTTGGAGCCTAGCGGAAATTACGAGCAGTACTTC.

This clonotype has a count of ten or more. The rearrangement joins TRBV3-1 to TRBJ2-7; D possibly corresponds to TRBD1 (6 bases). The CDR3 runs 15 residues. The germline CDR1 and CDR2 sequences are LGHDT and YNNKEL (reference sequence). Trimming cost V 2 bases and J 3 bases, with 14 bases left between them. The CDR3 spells CASSQKQGFIYEQYF. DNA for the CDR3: TGTGCCAGCAGCCAAAAACAGGGATTCATCTACGAGCAGTACTTC.

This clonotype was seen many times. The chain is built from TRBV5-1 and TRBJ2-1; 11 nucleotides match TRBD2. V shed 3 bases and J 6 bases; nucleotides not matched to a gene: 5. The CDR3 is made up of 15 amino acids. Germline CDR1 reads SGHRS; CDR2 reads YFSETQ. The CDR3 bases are TGCGCCAGCAGCTCGACTAGCGGGGCCGTCAATGAGCAGTTCTTC. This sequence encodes CASSSTSGAVNEQFF.

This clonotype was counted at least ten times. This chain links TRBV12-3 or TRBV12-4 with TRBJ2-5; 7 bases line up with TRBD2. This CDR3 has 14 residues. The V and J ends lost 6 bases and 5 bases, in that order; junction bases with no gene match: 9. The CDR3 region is CASSPGLHKETQYF. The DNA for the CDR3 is TGTGCCAGCAGCCCGGGACTACACAAGGAGACCCAGTACTTC.

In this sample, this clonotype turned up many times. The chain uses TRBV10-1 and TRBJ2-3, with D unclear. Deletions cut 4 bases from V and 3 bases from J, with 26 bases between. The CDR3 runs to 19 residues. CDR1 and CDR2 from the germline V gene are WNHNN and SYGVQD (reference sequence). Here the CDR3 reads CASSVIDPPREGLTDTQYF. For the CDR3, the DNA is TGCGCCAGCAGTGTCATAGACCCCCCGCGAGAAGGGTTGACAGATACGCAGTATTTT.

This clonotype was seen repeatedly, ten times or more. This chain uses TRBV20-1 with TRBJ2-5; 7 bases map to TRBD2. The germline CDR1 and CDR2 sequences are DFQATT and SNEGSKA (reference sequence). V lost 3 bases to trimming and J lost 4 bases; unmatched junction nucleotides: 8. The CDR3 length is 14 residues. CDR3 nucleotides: TGCAGTGCTAGTGGTGGCGGGAGCCCAGAGACCCAGTACTTC. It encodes CSASGGGSPETQYF.

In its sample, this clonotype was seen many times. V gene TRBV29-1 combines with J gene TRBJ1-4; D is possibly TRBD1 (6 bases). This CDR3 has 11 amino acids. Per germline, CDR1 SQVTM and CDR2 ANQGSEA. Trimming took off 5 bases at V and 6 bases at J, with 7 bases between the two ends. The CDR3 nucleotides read TGCAGCGTTTCAGGGGATGAAAAACTGTTTTTT. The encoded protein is CSVSGDEKLFF. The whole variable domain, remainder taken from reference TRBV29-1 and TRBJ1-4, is SAVISQKPSRDICQRGTSLTIQCQVDSQVTMMFWYRQQPGQSLTLIATANQGSEATYESGFVIDKFPISRPNLTFSTLTVSNMSPEDSSIYLCSVSGDEKLFFGSGTQLSVL.

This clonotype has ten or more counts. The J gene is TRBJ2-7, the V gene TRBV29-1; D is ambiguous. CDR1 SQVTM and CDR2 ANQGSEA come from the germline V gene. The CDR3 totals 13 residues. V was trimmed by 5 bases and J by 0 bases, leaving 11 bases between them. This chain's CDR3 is CSVSPPSSYEQYF. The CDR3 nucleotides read TGCAGCGTTTCCCCTCCGAGCTCCTACGAGCAGTACTTC.

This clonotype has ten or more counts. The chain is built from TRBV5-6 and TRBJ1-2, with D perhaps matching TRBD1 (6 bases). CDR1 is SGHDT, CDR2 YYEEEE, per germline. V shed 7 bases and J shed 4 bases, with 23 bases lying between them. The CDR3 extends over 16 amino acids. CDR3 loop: CASRSWNSGTRYGYTF. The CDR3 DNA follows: TGTGCCAGCCGTTCTTGGAACTCCGGGACACGCTATGGCTACACCTTC.

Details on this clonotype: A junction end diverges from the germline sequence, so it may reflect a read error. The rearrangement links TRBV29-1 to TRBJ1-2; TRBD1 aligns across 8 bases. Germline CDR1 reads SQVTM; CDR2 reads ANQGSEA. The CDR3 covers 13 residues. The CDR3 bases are TGCAGCGTCCGACAGGGGTATAACTATGGCCACACCTTC. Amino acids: CSVRQGYNYGHTF.

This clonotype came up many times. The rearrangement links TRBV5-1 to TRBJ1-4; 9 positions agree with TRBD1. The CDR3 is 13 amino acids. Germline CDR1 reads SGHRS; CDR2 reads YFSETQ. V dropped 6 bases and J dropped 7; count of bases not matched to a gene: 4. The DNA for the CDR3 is TGCGCCAGCAAACAGGGGGCGGTTGAAAAACTGTTTTTT. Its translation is CASKQGAVEKLFF.

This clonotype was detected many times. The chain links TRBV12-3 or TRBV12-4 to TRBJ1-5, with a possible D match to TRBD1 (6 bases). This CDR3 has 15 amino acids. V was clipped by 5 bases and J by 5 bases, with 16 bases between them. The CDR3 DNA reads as TGTGCCAGCAGTCAACCCCGGGGGGGCGATCAGCCCCAGCATTTT. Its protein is CASSQPRGGDQPQHF.

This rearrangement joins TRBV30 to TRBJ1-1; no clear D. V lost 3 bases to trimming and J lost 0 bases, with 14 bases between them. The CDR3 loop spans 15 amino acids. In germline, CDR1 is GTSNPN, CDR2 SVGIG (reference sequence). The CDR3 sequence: CAWRRNGPMNTEAFF. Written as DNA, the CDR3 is TGTGCCTGGAGGAGGAACGGACCGATGAACACTGAAGCTTTCTTT.

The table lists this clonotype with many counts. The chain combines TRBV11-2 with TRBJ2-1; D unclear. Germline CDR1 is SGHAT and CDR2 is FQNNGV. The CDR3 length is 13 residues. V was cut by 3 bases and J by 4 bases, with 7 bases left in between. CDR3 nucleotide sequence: TGTGCCAGCAGCTTCTCACGGTACAATGAGCAGTTCTTC. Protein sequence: CASSFSRYNEQFF.

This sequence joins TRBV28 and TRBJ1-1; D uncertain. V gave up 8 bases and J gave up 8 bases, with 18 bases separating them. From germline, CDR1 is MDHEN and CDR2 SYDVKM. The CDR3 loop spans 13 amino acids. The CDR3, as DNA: TGTGCCAGCCAAAGGGAGCCCCGGTCCGAAGCTTTCTTT. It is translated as CASQREPRSEAFF.

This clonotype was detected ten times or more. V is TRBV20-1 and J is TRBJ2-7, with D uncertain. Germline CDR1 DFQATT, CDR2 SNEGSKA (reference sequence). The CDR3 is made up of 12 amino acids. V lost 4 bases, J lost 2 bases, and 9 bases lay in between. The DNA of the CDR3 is TGCAGTGCTATCAGCGCCGCCTACGAGCAGTACTTC. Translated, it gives CSAISAAYEQYF.

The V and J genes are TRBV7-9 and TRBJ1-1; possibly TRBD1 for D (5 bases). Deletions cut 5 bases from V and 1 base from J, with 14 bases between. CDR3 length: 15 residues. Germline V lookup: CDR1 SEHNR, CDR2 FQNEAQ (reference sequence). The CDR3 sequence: CASSQPTAPNTEAFF. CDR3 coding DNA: TGTGCCAGCAGCCAACCGACAGCCCCGAACACTGAAGCTTTCTTT. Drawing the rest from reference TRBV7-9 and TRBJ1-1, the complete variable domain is DTGVSQNPRHKITKRGQNVTFRCDPISEHNRLYWYRQTLGQGPEFLTYFQNEAQLEKSRLLSDRFSAERPKGSFSTLEIQRTEQGDSAMYLCASSQPTAPNTEAFFGQGTRLTVV.